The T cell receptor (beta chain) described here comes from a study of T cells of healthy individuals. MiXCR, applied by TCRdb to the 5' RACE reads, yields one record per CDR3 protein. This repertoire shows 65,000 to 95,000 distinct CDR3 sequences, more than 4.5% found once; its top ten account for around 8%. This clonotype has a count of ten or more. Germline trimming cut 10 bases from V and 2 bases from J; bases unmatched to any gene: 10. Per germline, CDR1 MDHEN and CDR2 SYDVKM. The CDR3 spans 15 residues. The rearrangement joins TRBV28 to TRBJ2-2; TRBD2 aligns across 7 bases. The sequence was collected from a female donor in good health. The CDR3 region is CATSEGGSNTGELFF. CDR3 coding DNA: TGTGCCACCAGCGAGGGCGGGAGTAACACCGGGGAGCTGTTTTTT.